This T cell receptor (beta chain) was observed in a study of blood T cell repertoires in COVID-19. Study background: There were acute and convalescent COVID-19 samples, and they came from the United States, Italy and Spain.

Original handling: Nucleated cell counts were estimated from reference gene primer amplification. TCRdb's table, derived via immunoSEQ multiplex PCR, lists solely in-frame clones and lacks some. That table gives V, J and clone size, and the DNA gave D and trimming. This table holds some 430,000 clones, about nine tenths found once. The sample holds a few counts of this clone. The CDR3 is made up of 12 amino acids. CDR1 and CDR2 from the germline V gene are LGHDT and YNNKEL (reference sequence). The participants were between roughly 18 and 100 years old and came from 20 to 30 US areas. Symptom resolution, clearance, or two negative PCRs marked donors in Cohort 3 as recovered.

The genes are TRBV3-1 (or the pseudogene TRBV3-2) and TRBJ2-1, with D perhaps matching TRBD1 (5 bases). The sequence was collected from a man aged 18 to 30 who had recovered from COVID-19. Sequencing was done on a sample of PBMCs or T cells enriched from blood (not recorded which). CDR3 residues: CAVAGLDNEQFF. CDR3 bases: TGTGCGGTGGCAGGGCTGGACAATGAGCAGTTCTTC.